This T cell receptor (beta chain) was obtained from a study of cytomegalovirus exposure and HLA in healthy donors. About the study: As released early, the data held about 85 million unique TCRs from HLA-typed donors. Study-level findings and limits: Reported performance of the classifier showed diagnosis of cytomegalovirus status with high specificity and sensitivity. A cluster of highly shared sequence variants was likely a sequencing artifact.

As for this clone: Its antigen is not known.

PCR was performed using 60 Vbeta and 13 Jbeta primers. Repertoires were generated with immunoSEQ multiplex PCR, while TCRdb's copy carries only in-frame clones and drops some. In the table there are approximately 160,000 clones, 75% to 90% of which are singletons. The CDR3 covers 14 residues. Germline loops: CDR1 ENHRY, CDR2 SYGVKD. V shed 2 bases and J 3 bases; nucleotides not matched to a gene: 2. V and J are TRBV10-3 and TRBJ1-1, with TRBD1 identical over 8 bases. Sample: PBMCs. The TCR comes from a man aged 30-40 years in good health and CMV-seropositive. The CDR3 DNA reads as TGTGCCATCAGTGAGCAGGGGGCGGACACTGAAGCTTTCTTT. It codes for CAISEQGADTEAFF.